This T cell receptor beta chain was sequenced during a study of T cells after yellow fever vaccination. Whole-study context: Any fraction with a low cell number was prepared using SMART-Seq v4 Ultra Low Input. Study-level findings and limits: Once the booster was given, most primary-vaccination clones reappeared, at approximately 97% for CD4 and roughly 86% for CD8.

Germline values: CDR1 DFQATT, CDR2 SNEGSKA (reference sequence). The CDR3 sequence is 14 residues long. V dropped 1 base and J dropped 4 bases, with 11 bases sitting between them. The 5'RACE template-switching step produced TCR cDNA and added a universal primer site and UMIs. From the 5' RACE reads, TCRdb called clonotypes with MiXCR, one entry per CDR3 protein. The sample has under 500,000 distinct CDR3 sequences, roughly 20% seen once. This clonotype was seen more than once but under ten times. Its antigen is unidentified. V usage is TRBV20-1 and J usage is TRBJ2-1; unclear D gene. The receptor comes from a man between 18 and 35 years old who received the YFV17D yellow fever vaccine. The sample here was PBMCs, taken before the yellow fever booster vaccination. CDR3 sequence (DNA): TGCAGTGCTAGAGCGACCTTAAGATACAATGAGCAGTTCTTC. Protein sequence: CSARATLRYNEQFF.